Below, 17 T cell receptor beta chains from the same sample are listed, as sequenced in a study of PD-1 blockade in classical Hodgkin lymphoma. In every patient, relapse followed autologous stem cell transplantation, while exposure to brentuximab vedotin differed. The table came from immunoSEQ multiplex PCR; TCRdb's copy has only in-frame clones and leaves some out. Here the sample spans fewer than 30,000 clones, more than 75% being singletons. Material: peripheral blood mononuclear cells (PBMCs), obtained before the second cycle of nivolumab. Receptors were obtained from a human donor with classical Hodgkin lymphoma.

This chain joins TRBV11-2 and TRBJ2-3; D not certain. The germline V gene has CDR1 SGHAT and CDR2 FQNNGV. Trimming removed 0 bases at V and 0 bases at J, with 7 bases between. The CDR3 is made up of 15 amino acids. DNA for the CDR3: TGTGCCAGCAGCTTAGACGGAACTAGCACAGATACGCAGTATTTT. Protein product: CASSLDGTSTDTQYF.

The chain carries TRBV6-5 and TRBJ2-5, with D possibly TRBD2 on 6 matching bases. This CDR3 is built from 16 residues. Germline lookup yields CDR1 MNHEY and CDR2 SVGAGI. V was pared by 4 bases and J by 11 bases, with 26 bases between. DNA of the CDR3: TGTGCCAGCAGTTCCTCCTCCGAGGGGAGGATTGTAGAGCAGTACTTC. Encoded protein: CASSSSSEGRIVEQYF.

J is TRBJ1-2 and V is TRBV4-1, with D possibly TRBD1 on 6 matching bases. From germline, CDR1 is MGHRA and CDR2 YSYEKL. Deletions cut 5 bases from V and 5 bases from J, with 15 bases between. CDR3 length: 14 amino acids. The CDR3 DNA reads TGCGCCAGCAGCTTACAGGCCGGACAGTATGGCTACACCTTC. This codes for CASSLQAGQYGYTF.

The chain is built from TRBV11-2 and TRBJ2-7; no clear D. The V gene lost 1 base and the J gene lost 2 bases, with 15 bases spanning the gap. CDR1 and CDR2 (germline): SGHAT, FQNNGV. The CDR3 extends over 16 amino acids. CDR3 in DNA: TGTGCCAGCAGCTTAGGCCCTACTAATCCGACCTACGAGCAGTACTTC. Translation gives CASSLGPTNPTYEQYF.

This chain uses TRBV28 with TRBJ2-7, with D possibly matching TRBD1 (5 bases). The CDR3 is 16 residues long. V was shortened by 2 bases and J by 0 bases, with 14 bases between the two germline ends. Per germline, CDR1 MDHEN and CDR2 SYDVKM. DNA of the CDR3: TGTGCCAGCAGTTTAGGACACGGAACAAGCTCCTACGAGCAGTACTTC. Its translation: CASSLGHGTSSYEQYF.

A few counts support this clone. The V call is TRBV29-1, the J call TRBJ2-5; 11 bases agree with TRBD1. V shed 5 bases, J shed 2 bases, and the junction held 1 base outside the gene matches. CDR1 SQVTM and CDR2 ANQGSEA come from the germline V gene. The CDR3 spans 13 residues. The CDR3 sequence is CSVWDRGQETQYF. The CDR3 DNA is TGCAGCGTTTGGGACAGGGGGCAAGAGACCCAGTACTTC.

This chain uses TRBV15 with TRBJ1-1; D unclear. Germline V gene lookup returns CDR1 LNHNV and CDR2 YYDKDF (reference sequence). The CDR3 is 12 amino acids. Trimming shortened V by 0 bases and J by 7 bases, and 6 bases separated the two germline ends. CDR3 in amino acids: CATSREGFEAFF. For the CDR3, the DNA is TGTGCCACCAGCAGAGAGGGGTTTGAAGCTTTCTTT.

This clone is a singleton in its sample. The chain carries TRBV7-9 and TRBJ2-2; D might be TRBD1 (7 bases). Trimming cost V 5 bases and J 7 bases, with 17 bases left between them. This CDR3 region has 15 residues. CDR1 is SEHNR, CDR2 FQNEAQ, per germline (reference sequence). DNA of the CDR3: TGTGCCAGCAGCGGGTTACAGGGGAGGAGCGGGGAGCTGTTTTTT. Translated, it gives CASSGLQGRSGELFF.

The chain links TRBV14 to TRBJ2-2, with D tentatively TRBD1 (5 bases). The CDR3 is made up of 14 amino acids. Trimming left V 7 bases short and J 1 base short, with 10 bases between. The germline V gene has CDR1 SGHDN and CDR2 FVKESK. The CDR3 region has the DNA TGTGCCAGCACTCGCGGACAGAACACCGGGGAGCTGTTTTTT. This translates into CASTRGQNTGELFF.

The chain combines TRBV19 with TRBJ2-7; TRBD1 matches at 7 bases. Germline trimming cut 2 bases from V and 5 bases from J; bases unmatched to any gene: 9. The germline V gene has CDR1 LNHDA and CDR2 SQIVND (reference sequence). This CDR3 comprises 15 residues. The CDR3 DNA reads TGTGCCAGTAGTATACCCGGACAGGCCGCTAACGAGCAGTACTTC. Amino acid sequence: CASSIPGQAANEQYF.

This chain joins TRBV28 and TRBJ1-1; TRBD1 might be the D (5 bases). The V gene's germline CDR1 is MDHEN and CDR2 SYDVKM. The CDR3 extends over 14 amino acids. The ends were cut back, 4 bases at V and 5 bases at J, with 14 bases in the middle. The CDR3 here is CASSSWTGGTEAFF. The CDR3 coding sequence is TGTGCCAGCAGTTCCTGGACGGGGGGAACTGAAGCTTTCTTT.

The chain carries TRBV7-2 and TRBJ1-1; 10 nucleotides align to TRBD1. This CDR3 contains 16 residues. The ends lost 5 bases at V and 4 bases at J; junction bases unmatched: 10. Germline V CDR1 and CDR2: SGHTA, FQGNSA. The CDR3: CASSHWPRTGGTEAFF. CDR3 bases: TGTGCCAGCAGCCACTGGCCCCGGACAGGGGGCACTGAAGCTTTCTTT.

The table lists this clone with a count of one. This chain links TRBV4-3 with TRBJ2-1, with 12 bases aligning to TRBD2. J gave up 5 bases and V 1 base, and 3 bases lay outside the gene matches. CDR3 length: 16 amino acids. Looked up from germline, CDR1 is LGHNA and CDR2 is YSLEER. The CDR3 loop is CASSQVTSGGHNEQFF. The CDR3 bases are TGCGCCAGCAGCCAAGTCACTAGCGGGGGGCACAATGAGCAGTTCTTC.

The CDR3 DNA follows: TGTGCCTGGAGTGGGGGGACTAGTTCCTCTGGGGCCAACGTCCTGACTTTC. Its translation: CAWSGGTSSSGANVLTF. The genes are TRBV30 and TRBJ2-6, with 8 bases fitting TRBD2. The ends lost 1 base at V and 0 bases at J; junction bases unmatched: 5. The CDR3 has 17 amino acids. Germline-derived CDR1 and CDR2 are GTSNPN and SVGIG (reference sequence).

V gene TRBV4-3 combines with J gene TRBJ1-2; the D is unclear. The CDR3 has 14 residues. The V gene's germline CDR1 is LGHNA and CDR2 YSLEER. Trimming took off 1 base at V and 4 bases at J, with 10 bases between the two ends. The CDR3 is CASSQGTGSYGYTF. The CDR3 DNA sequence: TGCGCCAGCAGCCAAGGAACCGGGAGCTATGGCTACACCTTC.

The J gene is TRBJ1-5, the V gene TRBV5-1; the D gene is possibly TRBD1 (6 bases). This CDR3 is built from 12 residues. Germline assignment: CDR1 SGHRS and CDR2 YFSETQ. V was trimmed by 4 bases and J by 6 bases, leaving 8 bases between them. CDR3 nucleotide sequence: TGCGCCAGCAGCCAACAGGGTCAGCCCCAGCATTTT. As protein: CASSQQGQPQHF.

As to this clone: At one of its ends the junction is not consistent with the germline gene, which may arise from a read error. DNA for the CDR3: TGCGCCAGCAGCAAAGAACTAACCGGGACAGTACATCCTGAAGCTTTCTTT. Translating it yields CASSKELTGTVHPEAFF. V and J are TRBV4-1 and TRBJ1-1; 7 bases are a match to TRBD1. The CDR3 contains 17 residues. Germline-derived CDR1 and CDR2 are MGHRA and YSYEKL.